These 14 T cell receptor beta chains were all obtained from the same sample, sequenced in a study of blood T cell repertoires in COVID-19. Generated by immunoSEQ multiplex PCR, the TCRdb table keeps only in-frame clones and is missing some. The profile shows roughly 75,000 clones, about 88% of them singletons. The sequenced sample was peripheral blood. Receptors were obtained from a man older than 75 with COVID-19, enrolled during active disease.

The chain uses TRBV28 and TRBJ2-7; TRBD1 matches 9 bases. Germline CDR1 and CDR2: MDHEN and SYDVKM. The CDR3 extends over 15 amino acids. J gave up 7 bases and V 6 bases, and 13 bases lay outside the gene matches. CDR3 protein: CASSPPGTGPGEQYF. The CDR3 DNA reads as TGTGCCAGCAGCCCGCCCGGGACAGGGCCTGGAGAGCAGTACTTC. Filled out from reference TRBV28 and TRBJ2-7, the complete variable domain reads DVKVTQSSRYLVKRTGEKVFLECVQDMDHENMFWYRQDPGLGLRLIYFSYDVKMKEKGDIPEGYSVSREKKERFSLILESASTNQTSMYLCASSPPGTGPGEQYFGPGTRLTVT.

J is TRBJ2-7 and V is TRBV7-9; maybe TRBD2 (5 bases). The CDR3 consists of 15 residues. Germline CDR1 SEHNR, CDR2 FQNEAQ (reference sequence). V lost 5 bases and J lost 0, with 14 bases in between. DNA for the CDR3: TGTGCCAGCAGCCCTAGGACTGTTAGCTCCTACGAGCAGTACTTC. The encoded protein is CASSPRTVSSYEQYF.

This clone has a handful of counts. This sequence joins TRBV28 and TRBJ2-1; 14 nucleotides align to TRBD2. The CDR3 sequence is 18 residues long. Germline V gene lookup returns CDR1 MDHEN and CDR2 SYDVKM. The V and J ends lost 5 bases and 9 bases, in that order; junction bases with no gene match: 15. CDR3 sequence (DNA): TGTGCCAGCAGTCTATCCTCACGACTAGCGGGGGGGCTCATTGAGCAGTTCTTC. This encodes CASSLSSRLAGGLIEQFF.

A remark on this clone: Other DNA sequences of this sample code for an identical CDR3. The chain couples TRBV7-9 to TRBJ2-3, with D possibly TRBD2 on 5 matching bases. V was shortened by 3 bases and J by 0 bases, with 7 bases between the two germline ends. The CDR3 totals 14 residues. In germline, CDR1 is SEHNR, CDR2 FQNEAQ (reference sequence). CDR3 in DNA: TGTGCCAGCAGCTTGACGGGAAGCACAGATACGCAGTATTTT. Translating it yields CASSLTGSTDTQYF.

This chain joins TRBV20-1 and TRBJ2-5, with 10 bases lining up with TRBD2. There are 15 residues in the CDR3. V trimming: 3 bases; J trimming: 3 bases; junction bases outside the gene matches: 7. Germline V lookup: CDR1 DFQATT, CDR2 SNEGSKA (reference sequence). In nucleotides, the CDR3 is TGCAGTGCTAGTATAGCGGGGGGCCGAAAAGAGACCCAGTACTTC. The encoded protein is CSASIAGGRKETQYF.

The chain is built from TRBV6-2 or TRBV6-3 and TRBJ1-5; D uncertain. Germline CDR1 MNHEY, CDR2 SVGEGT. V lost 3 bases and J 7 bases, leaving 7 bases between the germline ends. CDR3 length: 12 amino acids. The CDR3 loop is CASSYSRQPQHF. DNA for the CDR3: TGTGCCAGCAGTTATTCTCGGCAGCCCCAGCATTTT.

The chain joins TRBV5-1 to TRBJ1-2; D is undetermined. Per the germline V gene, CDR1 is SGHRS and CDR2 is YFSETQ. V was shortened by 2 bases and J by 8 bases, with 10 bases between the two germline ends. This CDR3 comprises 12 residues. For the CDR3, the DNA is TGCGCCAGCAGCTTCGACCAGAGGGGCTACACCTTC. It specifies CASSFDQRGYTF.

J is TRBJ1-1 and V is TRBV21-1; the listed D gene, TRBD1, was not tested against the DNA. TRBV21-1 constitutes a pseudogene. The CDR3 is 12 residues long. The CDR3 DNA reads TGTGCCAGGACAGGGGGAAACACTGAAGCTTTCTTT. Translated: CARTGGNTEAFF.

This clone was counted once. The J gene is TRBJ2-3, the V gene TRBV7-6; a weak D match, TRBD2 (7 bases). The CDR3 spans 16 residues. Trimming cost V 2 bases and J 0 bases, with 12 bases left between them. The germline V gene encodes CDR1 SGHVS and CDR2 FNYEAQ. The CDR3 loop is CASSLLRGGSTDTQYF. The CDR3 DNA is TGTGCCAGCAGCTTACTAAGGGGGGGTAGCACAGATACGCAGTATTTT.

This clone was counted once. This rearrangement joins TRBV7-2 to TRBJ2-3; D possibly corresponds to TRBD2 (6 bases). From germline, CDR1 is SGHTA and CDR2 FQGNSA. Trimming pared 6 bases from V and 5 bases from J, leaving 15 bases between. The CDR3 has 14 residues. CDR3 loop: CASRDRRGGDTQYF. DNA of the CDR3: TGTGCCAGCAGGGATCGGAGGGGCGGAGATACGCAGTATTTT. The whole variable domain, filled in from reference TRBV7-2 and TRBJ2-3, reads GAGVSQSPSNKVTEKGKDVELRCDPISGHTALYWYRQSLGQGLEFLIYFQGNSAPDKSGLPSDRFSAERTGGSVSTLTIQRTQQEDSAVYLCASRDRRGGDTQYFGPGTRLTVL.

The chain has TRBV9 and TRBJ2-2; no clear D gene. Per the germline V gene, CDR1 is SGDLS and CDR2 is YYNGEE. Between the trimmed V and J ends, which lost 0 bases and 1 base, there was a span of 4 bases. This CDR3 region has 14 residues. CDR3 DNA sequence: TGTGCCAGCAGCGTAGTCTGGAACACCGGGGAGCTGTTTTTT. The encoded protein is CASSVVWNTGELFF.

This clone was seen more than once but under ten times. This chain connects TRBV4-2 to TRBJ1-1; unclear D gene. The V and J ends lost 4 bases and 2 bases respectively, with 11 bases between them. Germline V CDR1 and CDR2: LGHNA, YNFKEQ. There are 14 residues in the CDR3. The CDR3 coding sequence is TGTGCCAGCAGCCGAACGCAGGCTAACACTGAAGCTTTCTTT. The encoded protein is CASSRTQANTEAFF.

This clone appeared once. The gene calls are TRBV6-5 and TRBJ1-1; D gene unclear. Per the germline V gene, CDR1 is MNHEY and CDR2 is SVGAGI. With 8 bases removed from V and 1 base from J, the gap between germline ends came to 14 bases. This CDR3 has 14 residues. CDR3 nucleotides: TGTGCCAGCCATTCAGGATCAAGGAACACTGAAGCTTTCTTT. It encodes CASHSGSRNTEAFF.

The chain employs TRBV24-1 and TRBJ2-1, with D maybe TRBD1 (5 bases). Per germline, CDR1 KGHDR and CDR2 SFDVKD. The CDR3 extends over 11 amino acids. Trimming took off 2 bases at V and 16 bases at J, with 11 bases between the two ends. CDR3 in amino acids: CATSDSTARFF. CDR3 sequence (DNA): TGTGCCACCAGTGATTCGACAGCCCGATTCTTC.